This T cell receptor (beta chain) stems from a study of shared clonotypes between healthy human individuals. Study donors comprised healthy, HIV-negative adults devoid of recent acute infection or vaccination. Replicate PCRs run on sorted subsets employed approximately 180 ng DNA, approximately 30,000 T cell genomes. This table comes from immunoSEQ multiplex PCR, and its TCRdb copy is limited to in-frame clones, with some not included. The sample consists of hundreds of thousands of clones, roughly 73% of them appearing once. The germline CDR1 and CDR2 sequences are ENHRY and SYGVKD. V trimming: 4 bases; J trimming: 0 bases; junction bases outside the gene matches: 4. There are 16 residues in the CDR3. Remarks on this clone: Its target is unknown.

Study outcomes and limitations: Tissue TCR repertoires likely differ from these blood-only repertoires.

This sequence joins TRBV10-3 and TRBJ1-2, with 11 bases matching TRBD1. Specimen: memory CD4+ T cells sorted from blood. Subset meaning: CD45RA-negative fraction. This TCR derives from a woman aged 30 to 39 in good health. The CDR3 reads CAISGGQGDSNYGYTF. In DNA, the CDR3 is TGTGCCATCAGTGGGGGACAGGGGGATTCTAACTATGGCTACACCTTC.